This TCR beta chain was retrieved from a study of shared clonotypes between healthy human individuals. V was cut by 3 bases and J by 0 bases, with 5 bases left in between. This CDR3 region has 14 residues. The germline V gene encodes CDR1 KGHSH and CDR2 LQKENI. Using immunoSEQ multiplex PCR, the repertoire was profiled, and TCRdb retains in-frame clones only, with some absent. The table lists 180,000 or so clones, about 93% of them singletons. The authors divided CD4+ cells into CD45RA+ naive and CD45RA-negative memory subsets. This rearrangement joins TRBV18 to TRBJ2-2; D is uncertain. Source material: naive CD4+ T cells sorted from blood. Documented subset: CD45RA+ positively selected. The clonotype originates from a woman in her twenties or thirties in good health. CDR3 sequence: CASSPGTNTGELFF. The CDR3 region has the DNA TGTGCCAGCTCACCTGGGACGAACACCGGGGAGCTGTTTTTT. The complete variable domain, with remaining parts taken from reference TRBV18 and TRBJ2-2, reads NAGVMQNPRHLVRRRGQEARLRCSPMKGHSHVYWYRQLPEEGLKFMVYLQKENIIDESGMPKERFSAEFPKEGPSILRIQQVVRGDSAAYFCASSPGTNTGELFFGEGSRLTVL.